This T cell receptor beta chain derives from a study of blood T cell repertoires in COVID-19. Some clones are missing from TCRdb's copy, which holds only in-frame ones; the method was immunoSEQ multiplex PCR. The sample lists 300,000 to 350,000 clones; roughly 90% were seen once. Exposed participants encountered a COVID-19 case during the 2 weeks preceding study entry. This CDR3 is built from 13 residues. Germline assignment: CDR1 LGHDT and CDR2 YNNKEL (reference sequence). V dropped 3 bases and J dropped 4; count of bases not matched to a gene: 1. The chain links TRBV3-1 (or the pseudogene TRBV3-2) to TRBJ1-1; 8 nucleotides line up with TRBD1. The sequence derives from a woman between 25 and 40 years old who had been exposed to COVID-19. Sequencing used PBMCs or T cells enriched from blood (not recorded which). The CDR3 loop is CASSHTGGTEAFF. The CDR3, as DNA: TGTGCCAGCAGCCATACAGGGGGCACTGAAGCTTTCTTT.